The rows below give T cell receptor beta chains drawn from one sample of a study of blood T cell repertoires in COVID-19. The method was immunoSEQ multiplex PCR; TCRdb's version includes in-frame clones alone and lacks a portion of them. Among 250,000 to 350,000 clones listed, around 90% were seen once. Sequenced sample: PBMCs or T cells enriched from blood (not recorded which). The source of these receptors is a woman between 18 and 29 years old with acute COVID-19. Each CDR3 is given with its conserved first and last residue. A D gene is named only where the DNA matches it firmly. Part of the rows lack a size; the others show once, few, many or a class for expanded clones.

j_call: TRBJ1-5
clone_size: NA
v_call: TRBV19
d_call: NA
cdr3_nt: TGTGCCAGTAGTATGAAAAGGGGAATCCAGCCCCAGCATTTT
cdr3_aa: CASSMKRGIQPQHF

j_call: TRBJ1-2
clone_size: NA
v_call: TRBV18
d_call: TRBD1
cdr3_nt: TGTGCCAGCTCAGCCGGGACAGGGGTCAACTATGGCTACACCTTC
cdr3_aa: CASSAGTGVNYGYTF

j_call: TRBJ2-3
clone_size: NA
v_call: TRBV7-3
d_call: NA
cdr3_nt: TGTGCCAGCAGCTTAACATTAGAGGCAGATACGCAGTATTTT
cdr3_aa: CASSLTLEADTQYF

j_call: TRBJ1-3
clone_size: NA
v_call: TRBV12-3/TRBV12-4
d_call: NA
cdr3_nt: TGTGCCAGCAGTTTACTTTCTGGAAACACCATATATTTT
cdr3_aa: CASSLLSGNTIYF

j_call: TRBJ1-6
clone_size: NA
v_call: TRBV9
d_call: NA
cdr3_nt: TGTGCCAGCAGCGGCCGGGGTCCTTCGGCCCTCCACTTT
cdr3_aa: CASSGRGPSALHF

j_call: TRBJ1-2
clone_size: few
v_call: TRBV12-3/TRBV12-4
d_call: NA
cdr3_nt: TGTGCCAGCAGCCCCGGACAGTTCGGGGGCTACACCTTC
cdr3_aa: CASSPGQFGGYTF

j_call: TRBJ2-1
clone_size: NA
v_call: TRBV7-9
d_call: TRBD1
cdr3_nt: TGTGCCAGCAGCCCGCCGGGACAGGGGTGGAATGAGCAGTTCTTC
cdr3_aa: CASSPPGQGWNEQFF

j_call: TRBJ2-5
clone_size: NA
v_call: TRBV5-6
d_call: TRBD1
cdr3_nt: TGTGCCAGCAGCCTCGGGACAGGGGAGACCCAGTACTTC
cdr3_aa: CASSLGTGETQYF

j_call: TRBJ1-4
clone_size: NA
v_call: TRBV7-9
d_call: TRBD1
cdr3_nt: TGTGCCAGCAGCTCGACAGGGTTATATAATGAAAAACTGTTTTTT
cdr3_aa: CASSSTGLYNEKLFF

j_call: TRBJ2-5
clone_size: NA
v_call: TRBV6-5
d_call: TRBD2
cdr3_nt: TGTGCCAGCGGGGCGGGAGAAGAGACCCAGTACTTC
cdr3_aa: CASGAGEETQYF

j_call: TRBJ2-2
clone_size: few
v_call: TRBV5-8
d_call: TRBD1
cdr3_nt: TGTGCCAGCAGCCGGGGACAGGGAAACACCGGGGAGCTGTTTTTT
cdr3_aa: CASSRGQGNTGELFF

j_call: TRBJ1-5
clone_size: NA
v_call: TRBV28
d_call: NA
cdr3_nt: TGTGCCAGCAGTTTATTGAAGCGGTCCCAGCATTTT
cdr3_aa: CASSLLKRSQHF

j_call: TRBJ2-1
clone_size: NA
v_call: TRBV5-1
d_call: NA
cdr3_nt: TGCGCCAGCAGCTTGCAGGCGGGAAGCTCCTACAATGAGCAGTTCTTC
cdr3_aa: CASSLQAGSSYNEQFF

j_call: TRBJ2-7
clone_size: NA
v_call: TRBV5-1
d_call: TRBD1
cdr3_nt: TGCGCCAGCAGCTTGGGGGGACAGGGGGCCTACGAGCAGTACTTC
cdr3_aa: CASSLGGQGAYEQYF

j_call: TRBJ2-7
clone_size: NA
v_call: TRBV6-2/TRBV6-3
d_call: TRBD1
cdr3_nt: TGTGCCAGCAGTTACCTCGGGGCAGGGGGCGACGAGCAGTACTTC
cdr3_aa: CASSYLGAGGDEQYF

j_call: TRBJ2-1
clone_size: NA
v_call: TRBV5-1
d_call: NA
cdr3_nt: TGCGCCAGCAGCTTGGATGGGACATACAATGAGCAGTTCTTC
cdr3_aa: CASSLDGTYNEQFF

j_call: TRBJ1-1
clone_size: NA
v_call: TRBV30
d_call: TRBD1
cdr3_nt: TGTGCCTGGAGCCCACAGGGGGAGCTGGCTTTCTTT
cdr3_aa: CAWSPQGELAFF

j_call: TRBJ2-7
clone_size: NA
v_call: TRBV11-2
d_call: TRBD1
cdr3_nt: TGTGCCAGCAGCGCGAGGACAGGGAACTACGAGCAGTACTTC
cdr3_aa: CASSARTGNYEQYF

j_call: TRBJ1-5
clone_size: NA
v_call: TRBV11-2
d_call: TRBD1
cdr3_nt: TGTGCCAGCAGCTTTTCCGGACAGGGAAGCAATCAGCCCCAGCATTTT
cdr3_aa: CASSFSGQGSNQPQHF

j_call: TRBJ2-2
clone_size: once
v_call: TRBV9
d_call: NA
cdr3_nt: TGTGCCAGCAGCGTAGCGGTATCCGGGGAGCTGTTTTTT
cdr3_aa: CASSVAVSGELFF

j_call: TRBJ2-1
clone_size: NA
v_call: TRBV7-3
d_call: TRBD2
cdr3_nt: TGTGCCAGCAGCCAAGGACTAGCGGGGACGGAGCAGTTCTTC
cdr3_aa: CASSQGLAGTEQFF

j_call: TRBJ2-7
clone_size: NA
v_call: TRBV19
d_call: TRBD1
cdr3_nt: TGTGCCAGTAGTCGGACAGGGAACACCTACGAGCAGTACTTC
cdr3_aa: CASSRTGNTYEQYF

j_call: TRBJ1-1
clone_size: once
v_call: TRBV7-6
d_call: NA
cdr3_nt: TGTGCCAGCAGCTTTACTCTGAGGGATAGGGCTGAAGCTTTCTTT
cdr3_aa: CASSFTLRDRAEAFF

j_call: TRBJ1-1
clone_size: NA
v_call: TRBV6-5
d_call: NA
cdr3_nt: TGTGCCAGCAGCTCCCGGGTGAACACTGAAGCTTTCTTT
cdr3_aa: CASSSRVNTEAFF

j_call: TRBJ2-1
clone_size: NA
v_call: TRBV18
d_call: TRBD1
cdr3_nt: TGTGCCAGCTCACGGGGGACAGGTGACAATGAGCAGTTCTTC
cdr3_aa: CASSRGTGDNEQFF

j_call: TRBJ2-1
clone_size: NA
v_call: TRBV2
d_call: TRBD2
cdr3_nt: TGTGCGACTCCGGGGGGTAGCGGGATGTACAATGAGCAGTTCTTC
cdr3_aa: CATPGGSGMYNEQFF

j_call: TRBJ1-2
clone_size: NA
v_call: TRBV7-6
d_call: TRBD1
cdr3_nt: TGTGCCAGCAGCTTAGCGCATGGACAGGGAAGTGGCTACACCTTC
cdr3_aa: CASSLAHGQGSGYTF

j_call: TRBJ1-1
clone_size: once
v_call: TRBV6-5
d_call: NA
cdr3_nt: TGTGCCAGCAGTAGGGGGGGATTTGACACTGAAGCTTTCTTT
cdr3_aa: CASSRGGFDTEAFF

j_call: TRBJ1-5
clone_size: once
v_call: TRBV28
d_call: NA
cdr3_nt: TGTGCCAGCAGTTTATACGCAGGGACTAAACAGGCCCAGCATTTT
cdr3_aa: CASSLYAGTKQAQHF

j_call: TRBJ1-3
clone_size: NA
v_call: TRBV25-1
d_call: NA
cdr3_nt: TGTGCCAGCACGGCAGGGCGGTCTGGAAACACCATATATTTT
cdr3_aa: CASTAGRSGNTIYF

j_call: TRBJ1-2
clone_size: NA
v_call: TRBV7-3
d_call: NA
cdr3_nt: TGTGCCAGCAGCCCCCGCGGGGCATCGGGCTACACCTTC
cdr3_aa: CASSPRGASGYTF

j_call: TRBJ2-2
clone_size: NA
v_call: TRBV10-3
d_call: NA
cdr3_nt: TGTGCCATCAGTGATTGGGGGGGCAGCGCCACCGGGGAGCTGTTTTTT
cdr3_aa: CAISDWGGSATGELFF

j_call: TRBJ2-1
clone_size: NA
v_call: TRBV14
d_call: TRBD2
cdr3_nt: TGTGCCAGCAGTCTAGCGGGAGTGGACTACAATGAGCAGTTCTTC
cdr3_aa: CASSLAGVDYNEQFF

j_call: TRBJ1-1
clone_size: NA
v_call: TRBV30
d_call: NA
cdr3_nt: TGTGCCTGGACCGTGGGCCCTGAAGCTTTCTTT
cdr3_aa: CAWTVGPEAFF

j_call: TRBJ2-1
clone_size: NA
v_call: TRBV3-1/TRBV3-2
d_call: NA
cdr3_nt: TGTGCCAGCAGCCAAGTCTTTTATGAGCAGTTCTTC
cdr3_aa: CASSQVFYEQFF

j_call: TRBJ2-1
clone_size: NA
v_call: TRBV19
d_call: TRBD1
cdr3_nt: TGTGCCAGTAACATCGACAGGGCGGGTGAGCAGTTCTTC
cdr3_aa: CASNIDRAGEQFF

j_call: TRBJ2-5
clone_size: NA
v_call: TRBV28
d_call: NA
cdr3_nt: TGTGCCAGCAGTGTAGCGGTCCGCAAGACCCAGTACTTC
cdr3_aa: CASSVAVRKTQYF

j_call: TRBJ2-7
clone_size: NA
v_call: TRBV5-1
d_call: TRBD2
cdr3_nt: TGCGCCAGCAGCTTACAGGGTAGCGGGAGTATCTGGGCCTACGAGCAGTACTTC
cdr3_aa: CASSLQGSGSIWAYEQYF

j_call: TRBJ2-1
clone_size: NA
v_call: TRBV4-1
d_call: TRBD2
cdr3_nt: TGCGCCAGCAGCCAAGAATCGAGTCTAGCGGGAATCTACAATGAGCAGTTCTTC
cdr3_aa: CASSQESSLAGIYNEQFF

j_call: TRBJ1-6
clone_size: NA
v_call: TRBV6-5
d_call: NA
cdr3_nt: TGTGCCAGCAGCCGGGACATGGGGTCCTCACCCCTCCACTTT
cdr3_aa: CASSRDMGSSPLHF

j_call: TRBJ1-1
clone_size: NA
v_call: TRBV19
d_call: TRBD1
cdr3_nt: TGTGCCAGTAGTATGGGACAGGGGCTTTCTGAAGCTTTCTTT
cdr3_aa: CASSMGQGLSEAFF

j_call: TRBJ2-7
clone_size: NA
v_call: TRBV25-1
d_call: TRBD1
cdr3_nt: TGTGCCAGCAGTTTACCCCCGGGACAGGGAGGTTACGAGCAGTACTTC
cdr3_aa: CASSLPPGQGGYEQYF

j_call: TRBJ1-5
clone_size: NA
v_call: TRBV6-5
d_call: NA
cdr3_nt: TGTGCCAGCAGCGACCCAGGGAGGAATCAGCCCCAGCATTTT
cdr3_aa: CASSDPGRNQPQHF

j_call: TRBJ1-2
clone_size: NA
v_call: TRBV5-6
d_call: NA
cdr3_nt: TGTGCCAGCAGCCTTCAACAGGGACCCTATGGCTACACCTTC
cdr3_aa: CASSLQQGPYGYTF

j_call: TRBJ1-6
clone_size: NA
v_call: TRBV28
d_call: TRBD1
cdr3_nt: TGTGCCAGCAGTCCACCACAGGGGGGCTCACCCCTCCACTTT
cdr3_aa: CASSPPQGGSPLHF

j_call: TRBJ2-7
clone_size: NA
v_call: TRBV2
d_call: TRBD2
cdr3_nt: TGTGCCAGCAGCGCTAGCGGGATCGAGGCCTACGAGCAGTACTTC
cdr3_aa: CASSASGIEAYEQYF

j_call: TRBJ1-1
clone_size: NA
v_call: TRBV7-9
d_call: NA
cdr3_nt: TGTGCCAGCAGCCCAAGAGCTGAAGCTTTCTTT
cdr3_aa: CASSPRAEAFF

j_call: TRBJ1-5
clone_size: NA
v_call: TRBV28
d_call: TRBD1
cdr3_nt: TGTGCCAGCAGTTTATACGGGACAGGCGGCTATAGCAATCAGCCCCAGCATTTT
cdr3_aa: CASSLYGTGGYSNQPQHF

j_call: TRBJ2-7
clone_size: NA
v_call: TRBV23-1
d_call: TRBD1
cdr3_nt: TGCGCCAGCAGCCGGTTCCGAGACAGGGGGCATTTTGACTACGAGCAGTACTTC
cdr3_aa: CASSRFRDRGHFDYEQYF

j_call: TRBJ2-7
clone_size: NA
v_call: TRBV28
d_call: TRBD1
cdr3_nt: TGTGCCAGCAGTTTTTCCCCTTGGGGACAGAGCTCCTACGAGCAGTACTTC
cdr3_aa: CASSFSPWGQSSYEQYF